This T cell receptor (beta chain) was recorded in a study of cytomegalovirus exposure and HLA in healthy donors. PCR amplification relied on 60 Vbeta primers (plus 13 Jbeta primers). Profiled with immunoSEQ multiplex PCR; TCRdb holds only in-frame clones, not every one. The sample has some 60,000 clones, about 79% seen once. The CDR3 is 16 residues long. V shed 1 base, J shed 1 base, and the junction held 5 bases outside the gene matches. Germline CDR1 is LGHNA and CDR2 is YNFKEQ. The material sequenced was PBMCs. The rearrangement uses TRBV4-2 and TRBJ2-5; TRBD2 matches 8 bases. This clonotype was sampled from a middle-aged man in good health and CMV-seronegative. CDR3 residues: CASSQVAGGIQETQYF. CDR3 in DNA: TGTGCCAGCAGCCAAGTGGCGGGGGGCATCCAAGAGACCCAGTACTTC.